This entry lists 27 T cell receptor beta chains sequenced from one sample in a study of neoadjuvant anti-PD-1 for oral cavity cancer. Data came from immunoSEQ multiplex PCR; TCRdb stores just in-frame clones and leaves some out. Of around 16,000 clones listed, about 69% are singletons. Sequenced material: PBMCs, taken before nivolumab (anti-PD-1) treatment. Receptors originate from a person aged 35-79 years with oral cavity squamous cell carcinoma.

This clone has only a few counts. V is TRBV7-9 and J is TRBJ2-4; D not certain. Germline CDR1 is SEHNR and CDR2 is FQNEAQ (reference sequence). The CDR3 has 15 residues. V dropped 1 base and J dropped 1 base, with 8 bases sitting between them. CDR3 loop: CASSLEPSAKNIQYF. The CDR3, as DNA: TGTGCCAGCAGCTTAGAGCCATCTGCCAAAAACATTCAGTACTTC.

The V gene is TRBV7-2, the J gene TRBJ2-7; either TRBD1 or TRBD2 may supply D (5 bases each). This CDR3 has 13 amino acids. Trimming removed 5 bases at V and 3 bases at J, with 11 bases between. Germline V gene data show CDR1 as SGHTA and CDR2 as FQGNSA. The CDR3 DNA is TGTGCCAGCAGCCAGGGACGTTTCTACGAGCAGTACTTC. This codes for CASSQGRFYEQYF. The entire variable domain, with the rest obtained from reference TRBV7-2 and TRBJ2-7, is as follows: GAGVSQSPSNKVTEKGKDVELRCDPISGHTALYWYRQSLGQGLEFLIYFQGNSAPDKSGLPSDRFSAERTGGSVSTLTIQRTQQEDSAVYLCASSQGRFYEQYFGPGTRLTVT.

This clone was seen only a few times. The rearrangement uses TRBV7-9 and TRBJ1-3; no definite D call. Trimming took 5 bases from V and 0 from J, leaving 11 bases between them. Germline CDR1 and CDR2: SEHNR and FQNEAQ (reference sequence). CDR3 size: 15 residues. This CDR3 is CASSARALSGNTIYF. DNA of the CDR3: TGTGCCAGCAGCGCCCGGGCGCTCTCTGGAAACACCATATATTTT.

A single count supports this clone. V and J are TRBV2 and TRBJ2-3, with D hard to call. The CDR3 extends over 15 amino acids. CDR1 is SNHLY and CDR2 is FYNNEI in the germline V gene. Trimming cost V 5 bases and J 6 bases, with 18 bases left between them. In nucleotides, the CDR3 is TGTGCCAGCAGTCCCAGAATTAATCCGCGCGATACGCAGTATTTT. Amino acid sequence: CASSPRINPRDTQYF.

The rearrangement links TRBV6-5 to TRBJ1-2; a possible D gene is TRBD1 (5 bases). Trimming pared 6 bases from V and 4 bases from J, leaving 9 bases between. Germline-derived CDR1 and CDR2 are MNHEY and SVGAGI. The CDR3 is made up of 12 amino acids. Here the CDR3 reads CASSRDRYGYTF. The CDR3 DNA reads as TGTGCCAGCAGCCGGGACCGCTATGGCTACACCTTC.

The chain carries TRBV5-6 and TRBJ2-1; 7 nucleotides line up with TRBD1. CDR1 is SGHDT and CDR2 is YYEEEE in the germline V gene. There are 11 residues in the CDR3. After removal of 4 bases from V and 15 bases from J, the junction contained 7 bases not matched to a gene. Written as DNA, the CDR3 is TGTGCCAGCAGCCGGATGGACAGGTCGTTCTTC. Amino acids: CASSRMDRSFF.

The rearrangement uses TRBV9 and TRBJ2-3; D might be TRBD2 (5 bases). Deletions cut 3 bases from V and 6 bases from J, with 17 bases between. Per the germline V gene, CDR1 is SGDLS and CDR2 is YYNGEE. CDR3 length: 15 residues. The CDR3 DNA follows: TGTGCCAGCAGCGGACCCGGTAGCGTTCGGGATACGCAGTATTTT. Residues: CASSGPGSVRDTQYF.

The chain is built from TRBV7-2 and TRBJ1-5; D may be TRBD1 (5 bases). CDR1 is SGHTA, CDR2 FQGNSA, per germline. This CDR3 contains 14 residues. The V end lost 2 bases, the J end lost 3 bases, and 8 bases lay between the germline ends. The CDR3, as DNA: TGTGCCAGCAGCTTATTGGGGGTCAATCAGCCCCAGCATTTT. Protein sequence: CASSLLGVNQPQHF. The entire variable domain, with the rest obtained from reference TRBV7-2 and TRBJ1-5, is as follows: GAGVSQSPSNKVTEKGKDVELRCDPISGHTALYWYRQSLGQGLEFLIYFQGNSAPDKSGLPSDRFSAERTGGSVSTLTIQRTQQEDSAVYLCASSLLGVNQPQHFGDGTRLSIL.

The chain employs TRBV10-1 and TRBJ2-1; 9 bases map to TRBD2. CDR3 length: 16 residues. Germline CDR1 reads WNHNN; CDR2 reads SYGVQD (reference sequence). V shed 0 bases and J 6 bases; nucleotides not matched to a gene: 6. The DNA of the CDR3 is TGCGCCAGCAGTGAGTCGGACGGACTAGCGACCAATGAGCAGTTCTTC. It yields the protein CASSESDGLATNEQFF.

The chain uses TRBV13 and TRBJ2-7, with 7 bases that match TRBD2. Germline values: CDR1 PRHDT, CDR2 FYEKMQ (reference sequence). The CDR3 runs to 14 residues. The V and J ends lost 5 bases and 7 bases, in that order; junction bases with no gene match: 11. Written as DNA, the CDR3 is TGTGCCAGCAGCCTGCTAGCGGAACGGAAAGAGCAGTACTTC. It codes for CASSLLAERKEQYF.

This chain links TRBV19 with TRBJ1-1, with D possibly matching TRBD1 (5 bases). The CDR3 covers 15 residues. The germline V gene encodes CDR1 LNHDA and CDR2 SQIVND (reference sequence). V lost 6 bases to trimming and J lost 2 bases, with 16 bases between them. The DNA for the CDR3 is TGTGCCAGTAGCACCCGGGCGGGGGGAAACACTGAAGCTTTCTTT. As protein: CASSTRAGGNTEAFF.

This clone came up once. The chain employs TRBV5-6 and TRBJ2-7; D gene ambiguous. The V and J ends lost 3 bases and 2 bases respectively, with 12 bases between them. The CDR3 runs 14 residues. Germline-derived CDR1 and CDR2 are SGHDT and YYEEEE. The chain's CDR3 is CASSYGPATYEQYF. The CDR3 bases are TGTGCCAGCAGCTACGGACCAGCTACCTACGAGCAGTACTTC. Using reference TRBV5-6 and TRBJ2-7 for the parts outside the CDR3, the full variable domain is DAGVTQSPTHLIKTRGQQVTLRCSPKSGHDTVSWYQQALGQGPQFIFQYYEEEERQRGNFPDRFSGHQFPNYSSELNVNALLLGDSALYLCASSYGPATYEQYFGPGTRLTVT.

The chain uses TRBV2 and TRBJ2-1; maybe TRBD2 (5 bases). Germline V lookup: CDR1 SNHLY, CDR2 FYNNEI. V was shortened by 7 bases and J by 9 bases, with 19 bases between the two germline ends. The CDR3 totals 14 residues. CDR3 DNA sequence: TGTGCCAGCATGGGAACGAGAGAGGGCGGTGAGCAGTTCTTC. It specifies CASMGTREGGEQFF.

The gene calls are TRBV14 and TRBJ2-7; 8 bases line up with TRBD1. Losses at the gene ends were 0 bases for V and 3 bases for J; bases not matched to a gene: 4. This CDR3 spans 15 amino acids. Germline CDR1 SGHDN, CDR2 FVKESK. The DNA of the CDR3 is TGTGCCAGCAGCCAAGATAAAGACAGGGGCTACGAGCAGTACTTC. It encodes CASSQDKDRGYEQYF.

Concerning this clone: At one of its ends the junction is not consistent with the germline gene, which may arise from a read error. The chain couples TRBV7-7 to TRBJ2-5, with D uncertain. CDR1 SSHAT and CDR2 FNYEAQ come from the germline V gene (reference sequence). CDR3 length: 14 residues. The CDR3 is CASSLSGTRETQYF. The CDR3 DNA sequence: TGTGCTAGCAGCTTATCAGGAACCAGAGAGACCCAGTACTTC.

The rearrangement uses TRBV2 and TRBJ2-2, with 9 bases matching TRBD1. Germline CDR1 is SNHLY and CDR2 is FYNNEI. The CDR3 consists of 13 residues. V shed 6 bases, J shed 6 bases, and the junction held 2 bases outside the gene matches. The CDR3 loop is CASRTGGAGELFF. The CDR3 bases are TGTGCCAGCAGGACAGGGGGGGCCGGGGAGCTGTTTTTT.

On this clone itself: Relative to the germline gene, one junction end is altered; a read error may explain this. This sequence joins TRBV2 and TRBJ2-3, with D possibly matching TRBD2 (5 bases). Per germline, CDR1 SNHLY and CDR2 FYNNEI. This CDR3 region has 13 residues. As DNA, the CDR3 is TGTGCCAGCCGGGGATTGTTCGGGGATATGCAGTATTTT. It yields the protein CASRGLFGDMQYF.

This clone was detected only once. The V and J genes are TRBV6-1 and TRBJ2-5; the D gene is possibly TRBD2 (5 bases). Trimming pared 8 bases from V and 4 bases from J, leaving 14 bases between. The CDR3 is 13 residues long. Germline-derived CDR1 and CDR2 are MNHNS and SASEGT. CDR3 nucleotide sequence: TGTGCCAGCGGGAGCAGCCAGGTAGAGACCCAGTACTTC. This codes for CASGSSQVETQYF.

This chain connects TRBV4-2 to TRBJ2-5; TRBD2 is a possible D gene (6 bases). The length of the CDR3 is 17 residues. Trimming cost V 0 bases and J 1 base, with 15 bases left between them. From germline, CDR1 is LGHNA and CDR2 YNFKEQ. The CDR3 is CASSQDTGSGVQETQYF. As DNA, the CDR3 is TGTGCCAGCAGCCAAGATACGGGTAGCGGAGTCCAAGAGACCCAGTACTTC.

The CDR3 spells CASSESGTLQLDDRRKLFF. The CDR3 DNA follows: TGTGCCAGCAGCGAATCCGGGACCCTCCAGTTAGACGATAGGCGAAAACTGTTTTTT. J is TRBJ1-4 and V is TRBV7-2; D is perhaps TRBD1 (5 bases). Germline CDR1 is SGHTA and CDR2 is FQGNSA. Trimming cost V 5 bases and J 10 bases, with 32 bases left between them. This CDR3 is built from 19 residues.

The V gene is TRBV6-6, the J gene TRBJ1-2, with no clear D. The CDR3 length is 14 residues. Trimming stripped 7 bases from V and 4 bases from J, with 16 bases between. Germline CDR1 reads MNHNY; CDR2 reads SVGAGI (reference sequence). The CDR3 loop reads CASNLGGGLYGYTF. The CDR3, as DNA: TGTGCCAGCAATTTAGGAGGAGGGCTCTATGGCTACACCTTC.

This clone was counted a single time. V usage is TRBV6-6 and J usage is TRBJ1-3; D is undetermined. Looked up from germline, CDR1 is MNHNY and CDR2 is SVGAGI (reference sequence). This CDR3 contains 15 residues. V was clipped by 0 bases and J by 2 bases, with 8 bases between them. In DNA, the CDR3 is TGTGCCAGCAGTTACTCGGGCAGCCCTGGAAACACCATATATTTT. Translating gives CASSYSGSPGNTIYF.

The chain joins TRBV7-9 to TRBJ2-3; D unclear. The V gene lost 6 bases and the J gene lost 1 base, with 11 bases spanning the gap. Germline values: CDR1 SEHNR, CDR2 FQNEAQ (reference sequence). The CDR3 sequence is 14 residues long. Written as DNA, the CDR3 is TGTGCCAGCAGTCGCTCCCGAGGCACAGATACGCAGTATTTT. Amino acids: CASSRSRGTDTQYF.

The rearrangement uses TRBV18 and TRBJ2-3; possible D gene TRBD2, 6 bases. CDR3 size: 15 residues. CDR1 and CDR2 (germline): KGHSH, LQKENI. V lost 3 bases and J 0 bases, leaving 10 bases between the germline ends. The CDR3, as DNA: TGTGCCAGCTCACCGACTAGAATTAGCACAGATACGCAGTATTTT. It translates to CASSPTRISTDTQYF.

The sample holds a few counts of this clone. The V and J genes are TRBV5-6 and TRBJ1-1, with D uncertain. The ends were cut back, 0 bases at V and 0 bases at J, with 6 bases in the middle. Germline-derived CDR1 and CDR2 are SGHDT and YYEEEE. The CDR3 runs 14 residues. As DNA, the CDR3 is TGTGCCAGCAGCTTGGGGAGAGTGAACACTGAAGCTTTCTTT. Its translation: CASSLGRVNTEAFF.

This clone turned up a few times. The chain recombines TRBV6-5 with TRBJ1-5; perhaps TRBD1 as D (5 bases). V lost 6 bases to trimming and J lost 0 bases, with 12 bases between them. The CDR3 has 15 residues. The germline CDR1 and CDR2 sequences are MNHEY and SVGAGI. In nucleotides, the CDR3 is TGTGCCAGCAGCCACGGGACGGTTAGCAATCAGCCCCAGCATTTT. It codes for CASSHGTVSNQPQHF.

In this sample, this clone turned up a few times. The chain uses TRBV19 and TRBJ2-7, with TRBD1 matching 9 bases. The V segment lost 8 bases and the J segment 1 base; nucleotides outside the gene matches: 6. In germline, CDR1 is LNHDA, CDR2 SQIVND (reference sequence). This CDR3 is 14 amino acids long. CDR3 nucleotide sequence: TGTGCCAGTGCACCCGGGACAGGGTCCTACGAGCAGTACTTC. It encodes CASAPGTGSYEQYF.